This T cell receptor (beta chain) was identified in a study of cytomegalovirus exposure and HLA in healthy donors. This clone was found a few times. PCR amplification relied on 60 Vbeta primers (plus 13 Jbeta primers). Assay used: immunoSEQ multiplex PCR; TCRdb lists only in-frame clones, some missing. There are about 150,000 clones in the sample; just under 75% occur only once, and 1.5% to 2% lies in the top ten. This CDR3 is built from 14 residues. V lost 5 bases and J 0 bases, leaving 9 bases between the germline ends. CDR1 is SGHAT, CDR2 FQDESV, per germline (reference sequence). The TCR comes from a woman aged 18-35 years in good health and CMV-seronegative. The chain uses TRBV11-1 and TRBJ2-3; D is ambiguous. Sequenced input: PBMCs. The CDR3 sequence: CASSPLGSTDTQYF. The CDR3 DNA follows: TGTGCCAGCAGCCCACTCGGTAGCACAGATACGCAGTATTTT.